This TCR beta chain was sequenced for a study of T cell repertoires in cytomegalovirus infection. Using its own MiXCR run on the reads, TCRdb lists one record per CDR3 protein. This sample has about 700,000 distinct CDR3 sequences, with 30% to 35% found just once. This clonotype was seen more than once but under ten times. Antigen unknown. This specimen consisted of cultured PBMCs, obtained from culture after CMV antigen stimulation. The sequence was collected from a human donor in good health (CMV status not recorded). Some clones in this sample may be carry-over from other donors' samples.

CDR3 in DNA: TGTGCCAGCACAAATTCGGGTTACGAGCAGTACTTC. This encodes CASTNSGYEQYF. The chain employs TRBV12-3 or TRBV12-4 and TRBJ2-7, with D hard to call. This CDR3 is built from 12 residues. V was pared by 7 bases and J by 4 bases, with 11 bases between.